This T cell receptor beta chain was identified during a study of blood T cells in healthy people across ages. Background on the study: About one barcoded beta molecule per two T cells came from capture by template switching.

Investigators took approximately 9.4 milliliters of peripheral blood from every donor. A second PCR of roughly 6 to 12 cycles used a sample-barcoded 5' primer and a J-beta primer mix. TCRdb reprocessed the 5' RACE reads via MiXCR and lists one record per CDR3 protein. The sample has about 730,000 distinct CDR3 sequences; roughly two fifths are singletons. Germline V gene sequence: CDR1 GTSNPN, CDR2 SVGIG (reference sequence). This CDR3 region has 12 residues. The V end was cut by 0 bases, the J end by 10 bases, with 11 bases between. The chain links TRBV30 to TRBJ2-3; D is uncertain. This TCR was recovered from a woman aged 55 to 70 in good health. The specimen was blood. In DNA, the CDR3 is TGTGCCTGGAGTGTGGGCCCTGCGGCGCAGTATTTT. It specifies CAWSVGPAAQYF.